This TCR beta chain was documented in a study of cytomegalovirus exposure and HLA in healthy donors. Overall study context: Out of roughly 200 million T cells, an earlier analysis found roughly 110 million unique TCR beta sequences in total. Study-wide points: Researchers left out some V segments, among them TRBV6-2 and TRBV6-3, as indistinguishable. An analysis done earlier found most TCR beta V segments productive about 90% or about 30% of the time. HLA alleles showed associations with around 15,000 TCR beta sequences in a later analysis, at a 0.05 false discovery rate.

Only a few counts were recorded for this clone. What it recognizes is unknown. This CDR3 region has 19 residues. The PCR contained 60 Vbeta and 13 Jbeta primers. The method was immunoSEQ multiplex PCR; TCRdb's version includes in-frame clones alone and lacks a portion of them. Of approximately 180,000 clones listed, about 88% are singletons. Specimen: PBMCs. This rearrangement joins TRBV21-1 to TRBJ2-2; no DNA check was done on the table's D call, TRBD2. TRBV21-1 is classified as a pseudogene. The TCR comes from a woman between 18 and 29 years old in good health and CMV-seronegative. CDR3 sequence reads: CASSKEPWSSGRADGELFF. The DNA for the CDR3 is TGTGCCAGCAGCAAAGAGCCTTGGTCTAGCGGGAGGGCGGACGGGGAGCTGTTTTTT.